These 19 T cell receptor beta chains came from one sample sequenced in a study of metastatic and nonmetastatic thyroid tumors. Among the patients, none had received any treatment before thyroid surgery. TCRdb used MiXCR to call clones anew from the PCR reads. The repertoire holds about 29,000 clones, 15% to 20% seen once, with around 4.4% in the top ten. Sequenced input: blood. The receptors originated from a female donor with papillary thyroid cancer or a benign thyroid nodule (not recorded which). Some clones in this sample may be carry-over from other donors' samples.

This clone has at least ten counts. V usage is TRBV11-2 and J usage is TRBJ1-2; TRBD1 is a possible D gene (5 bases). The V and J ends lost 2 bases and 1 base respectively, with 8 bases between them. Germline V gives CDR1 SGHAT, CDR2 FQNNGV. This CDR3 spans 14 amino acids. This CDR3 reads CASSLWGGNYGYTF. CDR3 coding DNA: TGTGCCAGCAGCTTATGGGGGGGTAACTATGGCTACACCTTC.

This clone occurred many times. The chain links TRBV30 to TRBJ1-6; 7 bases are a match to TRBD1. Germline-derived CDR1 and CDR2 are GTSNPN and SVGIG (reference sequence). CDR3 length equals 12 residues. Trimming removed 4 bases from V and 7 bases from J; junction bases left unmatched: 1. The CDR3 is CAWKTGNSPLHF. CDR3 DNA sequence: TGTGCCTGGAAGACAGGGAATTCACCCCTCCACTTT.

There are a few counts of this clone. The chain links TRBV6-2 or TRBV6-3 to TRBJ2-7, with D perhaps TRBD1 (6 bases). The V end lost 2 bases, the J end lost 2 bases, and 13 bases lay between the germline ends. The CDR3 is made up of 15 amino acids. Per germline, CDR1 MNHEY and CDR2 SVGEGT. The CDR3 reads CASSYPQGPPYEQYF. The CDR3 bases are TGTGCCAGCAGTTACCCTCAGGGGCCGCCCTACGAGCAGTACTTC.

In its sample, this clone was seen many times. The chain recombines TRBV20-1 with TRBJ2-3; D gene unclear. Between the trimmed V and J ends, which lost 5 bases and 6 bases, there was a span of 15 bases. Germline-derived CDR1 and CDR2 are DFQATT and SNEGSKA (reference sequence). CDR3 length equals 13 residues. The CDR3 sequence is CSASRRTVDTQYF. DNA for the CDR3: TGCAGTGCTTCCAGACGCACAGTGGATACGCAGTATTTT.

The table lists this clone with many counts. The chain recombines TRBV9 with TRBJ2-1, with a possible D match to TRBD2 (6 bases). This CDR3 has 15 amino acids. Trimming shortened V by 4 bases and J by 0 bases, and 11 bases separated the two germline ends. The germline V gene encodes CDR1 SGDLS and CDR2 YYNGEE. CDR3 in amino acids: CASSRGTGSYNEQFF. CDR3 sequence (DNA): TGTGCCAGCAGCCGCGGGACCGGCTCCTACAATGAGCAGTTCTTC.

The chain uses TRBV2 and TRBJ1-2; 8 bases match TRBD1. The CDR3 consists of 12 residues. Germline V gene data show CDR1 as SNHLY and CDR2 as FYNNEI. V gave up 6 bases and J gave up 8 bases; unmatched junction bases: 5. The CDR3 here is CASRDRAGGYTF. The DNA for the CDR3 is TGTGCCAGCAGGGACAGGGCCGGCGGCTACACCTTC.

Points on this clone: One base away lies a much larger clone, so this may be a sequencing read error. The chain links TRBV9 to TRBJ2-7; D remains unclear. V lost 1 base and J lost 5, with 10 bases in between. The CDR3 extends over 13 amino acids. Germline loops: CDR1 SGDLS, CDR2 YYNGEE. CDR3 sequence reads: CASSVSFKHEQYF. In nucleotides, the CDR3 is TGTGCCAGCAGCGTATCTTTCAAACACGAGCAGTACTTC.

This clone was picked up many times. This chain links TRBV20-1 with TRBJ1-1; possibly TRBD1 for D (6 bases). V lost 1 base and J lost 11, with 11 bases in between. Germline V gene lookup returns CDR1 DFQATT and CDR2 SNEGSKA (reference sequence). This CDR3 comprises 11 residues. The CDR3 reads CSARVQGWAFF. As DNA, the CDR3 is TGCAGTGCTAGAGTGCAGGGGTGGGCTTTCTTT.

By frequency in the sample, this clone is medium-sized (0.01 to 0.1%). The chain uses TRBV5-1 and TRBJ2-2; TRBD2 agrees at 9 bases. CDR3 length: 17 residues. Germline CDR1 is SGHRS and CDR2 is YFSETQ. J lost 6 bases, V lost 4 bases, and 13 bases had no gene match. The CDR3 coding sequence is TGCGCCAGCAGCCAAAACGCCGGGACTAGCTCGTCCGGGGAGCTGTTTTTT. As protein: CASSQNAGTSSSGELFF.

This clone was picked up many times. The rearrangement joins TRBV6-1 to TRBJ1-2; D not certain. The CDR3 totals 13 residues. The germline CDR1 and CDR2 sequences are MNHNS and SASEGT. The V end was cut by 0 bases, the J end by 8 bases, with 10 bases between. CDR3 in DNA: TGTGCCAGCAGTGAAGCCGGGGTCGACGGCTACACCTTC. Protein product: CASSEAGVDGYTF.

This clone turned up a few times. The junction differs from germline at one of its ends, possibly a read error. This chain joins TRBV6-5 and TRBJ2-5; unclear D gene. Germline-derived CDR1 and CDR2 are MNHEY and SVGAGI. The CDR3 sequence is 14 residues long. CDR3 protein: CASSYGSSKETQYF. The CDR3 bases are TGTGCTAGCAGTTACGGGTCATCTAAAGAGACCCAGTACTTC.

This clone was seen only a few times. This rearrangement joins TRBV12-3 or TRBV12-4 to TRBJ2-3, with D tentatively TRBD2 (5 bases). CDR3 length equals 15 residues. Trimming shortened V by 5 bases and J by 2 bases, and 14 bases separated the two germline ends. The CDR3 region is CASSVRTDFTDTQYF. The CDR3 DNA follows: TGTGCCAGCAGTGTACGGACTGATTTCACAGATACGCAGTATTTT.

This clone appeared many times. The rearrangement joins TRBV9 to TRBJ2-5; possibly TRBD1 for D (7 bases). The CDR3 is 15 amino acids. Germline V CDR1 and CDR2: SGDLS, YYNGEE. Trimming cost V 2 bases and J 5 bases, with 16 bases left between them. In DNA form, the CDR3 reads TGTGCCAGCAGCGTGGGGGGACAGCCACAGGAGACCCAGTACTTC. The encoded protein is CASSVGGQPQETQYF.

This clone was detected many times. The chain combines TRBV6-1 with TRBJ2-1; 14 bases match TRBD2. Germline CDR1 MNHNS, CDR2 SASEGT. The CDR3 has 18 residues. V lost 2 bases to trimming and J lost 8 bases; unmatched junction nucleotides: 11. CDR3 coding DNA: TGTGCCAGCAGTGAAACCCCGACTAGCGGGAGGGCCAACCATGAGCAGTTCTTC. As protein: CASSETPTSGRANHEQFF.

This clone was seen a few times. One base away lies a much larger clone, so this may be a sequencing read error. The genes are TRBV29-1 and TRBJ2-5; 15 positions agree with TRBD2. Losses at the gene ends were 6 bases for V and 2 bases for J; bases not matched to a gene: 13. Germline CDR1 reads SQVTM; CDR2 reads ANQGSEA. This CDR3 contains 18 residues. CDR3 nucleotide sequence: TGCAGCGTAGGACTAGCGGGAGGGCCGATTGGGGCACAAGAGACCCAGTACTTC. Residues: CSVGLAGGPIGAQETQYF.

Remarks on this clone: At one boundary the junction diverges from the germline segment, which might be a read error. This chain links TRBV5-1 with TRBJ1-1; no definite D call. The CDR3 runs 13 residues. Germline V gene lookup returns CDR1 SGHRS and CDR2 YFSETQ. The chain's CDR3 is CASRLSGDPQTFF. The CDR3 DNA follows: TGCGCAAGCAGATTGAGTGGAGACCCACAGACTTTCTTT.

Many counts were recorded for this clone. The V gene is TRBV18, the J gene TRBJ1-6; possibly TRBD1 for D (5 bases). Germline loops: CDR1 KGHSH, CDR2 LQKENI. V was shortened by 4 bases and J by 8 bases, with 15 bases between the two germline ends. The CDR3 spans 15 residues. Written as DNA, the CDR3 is TGTGCCAGCTCACTGGGGCCAATATTGGATTCACCCCTCCACTTT. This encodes CASSLGPILDSPLHF.

The CDR3 sequence: CATIPDRCRGYEQYF. Here the CDR3 DNA reads TGTGCCACCATCCCAGACAGGTGCCGAGGCTACGAGCAGTACTTC. V and J are TRBV24-1 and TRBJ2-7, with a tentative D call TRBD1 (6 bases). Germline CDR1 KGHDR, CDR2 SFDVKD. Trimming pared 8 bases from V and 3 bases from J, leaving 19 bases between. CDR3 length: 15 amino acids.

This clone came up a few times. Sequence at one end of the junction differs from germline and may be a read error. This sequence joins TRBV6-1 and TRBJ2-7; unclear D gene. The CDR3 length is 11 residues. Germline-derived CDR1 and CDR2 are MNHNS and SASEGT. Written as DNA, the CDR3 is TGTGCTAGAGGCCCCCTCTACGATCAGTACTTC. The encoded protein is CARGPLYDQYF.